This T cell receptor (beta chain) was sequenced during a study of T-cell memory formation after mild COVID-19. This clonotype was picked up a small number of times. Germline V CDR1 and CDR2: KGHSH, LQKENI. The CDR3 is made up of 15 amino acids. Trimming cost V 2 bases and J 2 bases; bases outside gene matches: 2. TCRdb ran MiXCR on the 5' RACE reads and lists one entry per CDR3 protein. This table has approximately 180,000 distinct CDR3 sequences, more than 15% appearing once. The chain couples TRBV18 to TRBJ2-1; 8 positions agree with TRBD2. Sequenced material: PBMCs or a T cell subset sorted from them (not recorded which). The TCR was taken from an adult woman who had mild COVID-19 (a few samples of this study predate the infection). Cell type and time point are not known. CDR3 residues: CASSPKRGTYNEQFF. Here the CDR3 DNA reads TGTGCCAGCTCACCAAAGCGGGGGACCTACAATGAGCAGTTCTTC.